A selection of T cell receptor beta chains follows, all from one sample in a study of breast tumors, draining lymph nodes, adjacent tissues. TCRdb analysed the multiplex PCR reads with MiXCR anew, one entry per CDR3 protein. Of around 120,000 distinct CDR3 sequences in the sample, roughly 21% were seen once. The sequenced sample consisted of axillary lymph node tissue. Source of these receptors: a female donor with breast cancer. Some clones in this sample may be carry-over from other donors' samples. CDR3s include the opening cysteine and the closing phenylalanine or tryptophan. The D gene is left open where the match is weak. Part of the rows lack a size; the others show once, few, many or a class for expanded clones.

. | . | TRBJ2-2 | TRBV6-5 | TGTGCCAGCAGTCTGAGGAGGGCCGGCACCGGGGAGCTGTTTTTT | CASSLRRAGTGELFF
TRBD1 | many | TRBJ1-4 | TRBV10-3 | TGTGCCATCAGTGAGTATCCCGGGACAGATGTTGCAACTAATGAAAAACTGTTTTTT | CAISEYPGTDVATNEKLFF
. | many | TRBJ2-1 | TRBV11-3 | TGTGCCAGCAGCTTAGTTCAGGACGACGAGCAGTTCTTC | CASSLVQDDEQFF
TRBD2 | many | TRBJ2-5 | TRBV12-3/TRBV12-4 | TGTGCCAGCAGTTACGGACTAGCGGGAGGAAAGACCCAGTACTTC | CASSYGLAGGKTQYF
. | many | TRBJ2-7 | TRBV9 | TGTGCCAGCAGCGTAAGTCTCTACGAGCAGTACTTC | CASSVSLYEQYF
. | many | TRBJ2-1 | TRBV5-1 | TGCGCCAGCAGCTTAGACAGACTAGTGGATGAGCAGTTCTTC | CASSLDRLVDEQFF
. | many | TRBJ2-1 | TRBV20-1 | TGCAGTGCTAGAGATACCGGTTCCTACAATGAGCAGTTCTTC | CSARDTGSYNEQFF
TRBD1 | many | TRBJ2-6 | TRBV6-5 | TGTGCCAGCAGGATACAGGGGTCGGGCTCTGGGGCCAACGTCCTGACTTTC | CASRIQGSGSGANVLTF
TRBD1 | . | TRBJ1-1 | TRBV15 | TGTGCCACCAGCAGCCGACAGGGCGAGAACACTGAAGCTTTCTTT | CATSSRQGENTEAFF
. | many | TRBJ2-3 | TRBV7-2 | TGTGCCAGCAGCTTAGTTGCGGGAAGCACAGATACGCAGTATTTT | CASSLVAGSTDTQYF
. | many | TRBJ2-1 | TRBV6-5 | TGTGCCAGCAGCCGGGAAGGACTCGAGGACAATGAGCAGTTCTTC | CASSREGLEDNEQFF
TRBD2 | many | TRBJ2-1 | TRBV20-1 | TGCAGCGCTAGAGGGTCCATAAGCGGGAATGACTACAATGAGCAGTTCTTC | CSARGSISGNDYNEQFF
. | many | TRBJ2-7 | TRBV6-1 | TGTGCCACCACGGTGACTCTCGGGGGCCACGAGCAGTACTTC | CATTVTLGGHEQYF
. | many | TRBJ2-3 | TRBV5-5 | TGTGCCAGCAGCAAAACGGCGCGCTCAGATACGCAGTATTTT | CASSKTARSDTQYF
TRBD2 | many | TRBJ2-7 | TRBV20-1 | TGCAGTGGCAGGACTAGCGGGAGCTCCTACGAGCAGTACTTC | CSGRTSGSSYEQYF
TRBD1 | many | TRBJ2-5 | TRBV20-1 | TGCAGTGCTAGAGGGACAGGGAAAATCCAAGAGACCCAGTACTTC | CSARGTGKIQETQYF
TRBD2 | . | TRBJ2-5 | TRBV27 | TGTGCCAGCAGTTTAATCAGCGGGGGGAAAGAGACCCAGTACTTC | CASSLISGGKETQYF
TRBD1 | . | TRBJ1-3 | TRBV18 | TGTGCCAGCTCACCCGGACAGGGGGCCTCTGGAAACACCATATATTTT | CASSPGQGASGNTIYF
. | many | TRBJ2-1 | TRBV4-1 | TGCGCCAGCAGCCCCTTCGGGAGAGCATACAATGAGCAGTTCTTC | CASSPFGRAYNEQFF
. | many | TRBJ2-1 | TRBV12-5 | TGTGCTAGTGGTCCCGGGGTAGCGACGTACAATGAGCAGTTCTTC | CASGPGVATYNEQFF
. | many | TRBJ2-2 | TRBV3-1 | TGTGCCAGCAGCCAATCCCCCGGGGAGCTGTTTTTT | CASSQSPGELFF
. | many | TRBJ1-2 | TRBV7-8 | TGTGCCAGCAGCTTAGACGGGGGAGTCTATGGCTACACCTTC | CASSLDGGVYGYTF
TRBD2 | many | TRBJ2-2 | TRBV5-1 | TGCGCCAGCAGAGGTAGCGGGAGTTACACCGGGGAGCTGTTTTTT | CASRGSGSYTGELFF
TRBD1 | few | TRBJ2-5 | TRBV24-1 | TGTGCCACCAGTGATGTGGACAGGGAGACCCAGTACTTC | CATSDVDRETQYF